A selection of T cell receptor beta chains follows, all from one sample in a study of blood T cell repertoires in COVID-19. TCRdb keeps only in-frame clones here, not all; method: immunoSEQ multiplex PCR. The sample lists around 200,000 clones, about 88% seen once, with just over 2.5% in the top ten. Sequencing was carried out using PBMCs or T cells enriched from blood (not recorded which). These receptors all stem from a woman in her thirties who had recovered from COVID-19. CDR3s include the opening cysteine and the closing phenylalanine or tryptophan.

TRBJ2-7 | TRBV7-9 | CASSLNFRQDEQYF
TRBJ2-4 | TRBV11-2 | CASSLGTSRNGAKNIQYF
TRBJ1-1 | TRBV12-3/TRBV12-4 | CASSFQGKAFF
TRBJ1-4 | TRBV4-2 | CASSQANEGKLFF
TRBJ1-1 | TRBV12-3/TRBV12-4 | CASSFQFFTEAFF
TRBJ1-2 | TRBV19 | CASSPQGQAYGYTF
TRBJ2-7 | TRBV5-4 | CASSLTGSREQYF
TRBJ1-1 | TRBV19 | CASSIPWFRDRGLNTEAFF
TRBJ1-5 | TRBV15 | CATSRDGGAAGQPQHF
TRBJ2-5 | TRBV9 | CASSLSGGQETQYF
TRBJ2-2 | TRBV18 | CASSLQGGPTGELFF
TRBJ2-4 | TRBV4-1 | CASSQDPGGNIQYF
TRBJ2-7 | TRBV28 | CASRTSGGSYEQYF
TRBJ2-2 | TRBV27 | CASSPRGTATTGELFF
TRBJ2-1 | TRBV19 | CASSMLASGGGTSVWNEQFF
TRBJ1-4 | TRBV6-5 | CASSRDRGWEKLFF
TRBJ2-7 | TRBV18 | CASSPRQGALDEQYF
TRBJ1-1 | TRBV4-2 | CASSQDGRENTEAFF
TRBJ1-1 | TRBV4-2 | CASSPRTEEHTEAFF
TRBJ2-7 | TRBV29-1 | CSVVNRDYEQYF
TRBJ2-5 | TRBV19 | CASSLTGVETQYF
TRBJ1-4 | TRBV2 | CASSGDAGGYEKLFF
TRBJ1-2 | TRBV27 | CASSPLDRYGYTF
TRBJ2-3 | TRBV4-3 | CASSQGQPPGGDTQYF
TRBJ1-1 | TRBV7-2 | CASSTEGRNTEAFF